The TCR beta chain under discussion was sequenced for a study of cytomegalovirus exposure and HLA in healthy donors. The PCR employed 60 Vbeta primers together with 13 Jbeta primers. Repertoires were generated with immunoSEQ multiplex PCR, while TCRdb's copy carries only in-frame clones and drops some. The sample holds roughly 120,000 clones, around three quarters seen once. Donors had nominal health at sampling but likely had unrecorded immune exposures. The CDR3 totals 13 residues. Trimming left V 0 bases short and J 4 bases short, with 7 bases between. Germline-derived CDR1 and CDR2 are GTSNPN and SVGIG (reference sequence).

V gene TRBV30 combines with J gene TRBJ2-1; D is undetermined. Source material: PBMCs. The receptor comes from a man in his late teens or twenties in good health and CMV-seronegative. CDR3 coding DNA: TGTGCCTGGAGTGTAGAGGAGTACAATGAGCAGTTCTTC. Amino acid sequence: CAWSVEEYNEQFF.